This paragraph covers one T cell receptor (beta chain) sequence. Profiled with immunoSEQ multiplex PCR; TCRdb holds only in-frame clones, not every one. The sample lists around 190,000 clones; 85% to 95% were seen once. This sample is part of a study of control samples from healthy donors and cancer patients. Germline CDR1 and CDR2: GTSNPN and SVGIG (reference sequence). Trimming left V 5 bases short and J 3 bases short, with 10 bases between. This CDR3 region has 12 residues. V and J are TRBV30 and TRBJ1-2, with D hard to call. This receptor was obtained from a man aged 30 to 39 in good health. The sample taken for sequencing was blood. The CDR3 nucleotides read TGTGCCTGGCGAGGGTCCTACTATGGCTACACCTTC. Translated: CAWRGSYYGYTF.